The 20 T cell receptor beta chains reported below all come from one sample, sequenced in a study of naive and memory T cell subsets. Two oligonucleotides, mixed equimolar, formed the beta constant-region primer covering TRBC1 and TRBC2. TCRdb passed the UMI-ligation and nested PCR reads through MiXCR, listing each CDR3 protein once. The sample contains around 160,000 distinct CDR3 sequences, over 15% of which appear only once. What was sequenced was naive CD4+ T cells from blood. These receptor sequences come from a human donor in good health.

This clonotype was observed many times. This chain uses TRBV6-1 with TRBJ2-3; no clear D gene. Trimming took 4 bases from V and 6 from J, leaving 11 bases between them. The CDR3 length is 13 residues. CDR1 and CDR2 (germline): MNHNS, SASEGT. The CDR3 loop is CASSGLVGDTQYF. CDR3 bases: TGTGCCAGCAGTGGCCTAGTCGGTGATACGCAGTATTTT.

This clonotype was detected ten times or more. This chain connects TRBV10-3 to TRBJ2-1; 11 bases match TRBD2. J was trimmed by 5 bases and V by 3 bases; bases with no gene match: 9. Germline lookup yields CDR1 ENHRY and CDR2 SYGVKD. The CDR3 is made up of 17 amino acids. CDR3 sequence (DNA): TGTGCCATCAGTGACCCCCGCCTAGCGGGAGGTAACAATGAGCAGTTCTTC. This gives the protein CAISDPRLAGGNNEQFF.

In its sample, this clonotype was seen a few times. The J gene is TRBJ2-5, the V gene TRBV7-2; the D is unclear. This CDR3 spans 15 amino acids. Germline lookup yields CDR1 SGHTA and CDR2 FQGNSA. Trimming removed 2 bases from V and 1 base from J, with 11 bases in between. The CDR3 is CASSLTLLVQETQYF. CDR3 nucleotide sequence: TGTGCCAGCAGCTTAACACTTCTTGTCCAAGAGACCCAGTACTTC.

The chain has TRBV12-3 or TRBV12-4 and TRBJ1-5; a possible D gene is TRBD1 (5 bases). The CDR3 extends over 15 amino acids. V was pared by 4 bases and J by 4 bases, with 14 bases between. CDR3 loop: CASSSPHQGNQPQHF. CDR3 nucleotides: TGTGCCAGCAGTTCGCCCCATCAGGGAAATCAGCCCCAGCATTTT.

The table lists this clonotype with a few counts. The chain uses TRBV5-1 and TRBJ2-5; D gene ambiguous. Germline V gene data show CDR1 as SGHRS and CDR2 as YFSETQ. The CDR3 spans 14 residues. Deletions cut 0 bases from V and 1 base from J, with 7 bases between. For the CDR3, the DNA is TGCGCCAGCAGCTTGGCGGGCCCCCAAGAGACCCAGTACTTC. Translated: CASSLAGPQETQYF.

The chain recombines TRBV25-1 with TRBJ1-2; 7 nucleotides align to TRBD1. The CDR3 has 14 residues. Trimming removed 4 bases from V and 4 bases from J; junction bases left unmatched: 6. Germline V CDR1 and CDR2: MGHDK, SYGVNS. The CDR3 sequence is CASSGPGTAYGYTF. Here the CDR3 DNA reads TGTGCCAGCAGTGGCCCCGGGACAGCCTATGGCTACACCTTC.

This clonotype was counted many times. The rearrangement uses TRBV12-3 or TRBV12-4 and TRBJ2-7; 7 bases agree with TRBD2. This CDR3 region has 16 residues. The V segment lost 5 bases and the J segment 0 bases; nucleotides outside the gene matches: 10. CDR3 nucleotide sequence: TGTGCCAGCAGTGATCTAGGAGGGAGGGCCTCCTACGAGCAGTACTTC. Amino acids: CASSDLGGRASYEQYF.

The chain is built from TRBV14 and TRBJ2-4, with D perhaps TRBD1 or TRBD2 (5 bases each). This CDR3 is built from 16 residues. V shed 4 bases and J shed 6 bases, with 19 bases lying between them. Germline CDR1 and CDR2: SGHDN and FVKESK. Here the CDR3 reads CASSPGSFRGRNIQYF. The CDR3 nucleotides are TGTGCCAGCAGCCCTGGAAGTTTTCGGGGCAGAAACATTCAGTACTTC.

This clonotype was observed a handful of times. The chain uses TRBV11-2 and TRBJ1-2; a weak D match, TRBD1 (6 bases). Germline values: CDR1 SGHAT, CDR2 FQNNGV. The V gene lost 5 bases and the J gene lost 8 bases, with 21 bases spanning the gap. This CDR3 has 15 residues. CDR3 residues: CASSIWTPGGFGYTF. The CDR3 DNA follows: TGTGCCAGCAGCATTTGGACACCTGGGGGCTTCGGCTACACCTTC.

Many counts were recorded for this clonotype. The chain carries TRBV20-1 and TRBJ2-7, with 11 bases matching TRBD2. The germline V gene has CDR1 DFQATT and CDR2 SNEGSKA (reference sequence). CDR3 size: 14 residues. V dropped 5 bases and J dropped 4; count of bases not matched to a gene: 7. CDR3 loop: CSALAGGLRYEQYF. The CDR3 nucleotides are TGCAGTGCTCTAGCGGGAGGACTTAGGTACGAGCAGTACTTC.

This clonotype showed up just a few times. The chain links TRBV7-2 to TRBJ2-3, with 10 nucleotides matching TRBD2. J was trimmed by 4 bases and V by 4 bases; bases with no gene match: 5. Germline V lookup: CDR1 SGHTA, CDR2 FQGNSA. This CDR3 comprises 15 residues. The CDR3: CASSSWGLASDTQYF. In DNA, the CDR3 is TGTGCCAGCAGCTCGTGGGGACTAGCGTCAGATACGCAGTATTTT.

The rearrangement uses TRBV29-1 and TRBJ2-4; D is uncertain. The CDR3 has 14 residues. The V gene's germline CDR1 is SQVTM and CDR2 ANQGSEA. The V and J ends lost 4 bases and 0 bases respectively, with 10 bases between them. The CDR3 sequence is CSVVVGLAKNIQYF. The CDR3 region has the DNA TGCAGCGTTGTCGTGGGTTTAGCCAAAAACATTCAGTACTTC.

This clonotype occurred many times. The J gene is TRBJ1-4, the V gene TRBV18; TRBD1 is a possible D gene (5 bases). The ends were cut back, 0 bases at V and 8 bases at J, with 16 bases in the middle. CDR1 and CDR2 from the germline V gene are KGHSH and LQKENI. The CDR3 length is 16 residues. CDR3 in amino acids: CASSPPGAGRGEKLFF. The CDR3 bases are TGTGCCAGCTCACCACCCGGCGCAGGGCGGGGGGAAAAACTGTTTTTT. The full variable domain, completed using reference TRBV18 and TRBJ1-4, is NAGVMQNPRHLVRRRGQEARLRCSPMKGHSHVYWYRQLPEEGLKFMVYLQKENIIDESGMPKERFSAEFPKEGPSILRIQQVVRGDSAAYFCASSPPGAGRGEKLFFGSGTQLSVL.

The chain recombines TRBV11-2 with TRBJ1-2; D may be TRBD1 (5 bases). There are 12 residues in the CDR3. Germline CDR1 SGHAT, CDR2 FQNNGV. V lost 3 bases and J 6 bases, leaving 8 bases between the germline ends. For the CDR3, the DNA is TGTGCCAGCAGCTTTTCAGGGCATGGCTACACCTTC. Amino acids: CASSFSGHGYTF.

This clonotype turned up a few times. This chain uses TRBV27 with TRBJ1-5; TRBD1 matches 7 bases. Germline CDR1 and CDR2: MNHEY and SMNVEV (reference sequence). The trim removed 5 bases at V and 4 bases at J, leaving 11 bases unmatched. The CDR3 loop spans 16 amino acids. CDR3 region: CASSIKPGGWNQPQHF. The CDR3 bases are TGTGCCAGCAGTATCAAACCAGGGGGATGGAATCAGCCCCAGCATTTT.

V is TRBV20-1 and J is TRBJ2-3, with a tentative D call TRBD2 (7 bases). V was pared by 3 bases and J by 3 bases, with 22 bases between. CDR3 length: 17 residues. Germline CDR1 DFQATT, CDR2 SNEGSKA (reference sequence). The chain's CDR3 is CSASRGEARGGTDTQYF. In nucleotides, the CDR3 is TGCAGTGCTAGCCGGGGAGAAGCGAGGGGGGGGACAGATACGCAGTATTTT.

There are a few counts of this clonotype. The chain couples TRBV5-1 to TRBJ2-5; no definite D call. The V gene's germline CDR1 is SGHRS and CDR2 YFSETQ. Trimming stripped 0 bases from V and 4 bases from J, with 13 bases between. CDR3 length: 15 residues. The CDR3 DNA sequence: TGCGCCAGCAGCTTGGATAGGGCGAGCATAGAGACCCAGTACTTC. Its translation: CASSLDRASIETQYF.

The J gene is TRBJ2-5, the V gene TRBV7-9; possibly TRBD2 for D (6 bases). CDR3 length equals 14 residues. Looked up from germline, CDR1 is SEHNR and CDR2 is FQNEAQ (reference sequence). V lost 4 bases and J 9 bases, leaving 18 bases between the germline ends. The CDR3 DNA is TGTGCCAGCAGCTCGAAACGACTAGTGGAGGCCCAGTACTTC. Protein product: CASSSKRLVEAQYF.

The V gene is TRBV20-1, the J gene TRBJ2-1; 14 bases fit TRBD2. The CDR3 is 17 amino acids. In germline, CDR1 is DFQATT, CDR2 SNEGSKA (reference sequence). After removal of 5 bases from V and 4 bases from J, the junction contained 10 bases not matched to a gene. CDR3 nucleotides: TGCAGTGCTCGGACTAGCGGGAGGCCACGCAGTTACAATGAGCAGTTCTTC. It is translated as CSARTSGRPRSYNEQFF.

There are many counts of this clonotype. The chain couples TRBV5-5 to TRBJ2-5, with D unresolved. V lost 2 bases to trimming and J lost 10 bases, with 9 bases between them. Germline V gene sequence: CDR1 SGHKS, CDR2 YYEKEE (reference sequence). There are 11 residues in the CDR3. The CDR3 coding sequence is TGTGCCAGCAGCTTCGGACCAGACCAGTACTTC. It translates to CASSFGPDQYF.